This T cell receptor beta chain stems from a study of blood T cell repertoires in COVID-19. Across the study: Whether acute or convalescent, the COVID-19 samples came from the United States, Italy and Spain. Nucleic acid was either cDNA or gDNA, and it came from T cells, B-cell-depleted T cells, or PBMCs.

How the authors handled the data: Reference gene primer amplification gave nucleated cell count estimates. Generated by immunoSEQ multiplex PCR, the TCRdb table keeps only in-frame clones and is missing some. V and J calls plus clone size are reproduced from that table; the DNA served to infer D and trimming. This sample yields a few hundred thousand clones, of which 85% are seen a single time; about 0.93% belongs to the top ten. There are 13 residues in the CDR3. V was trimmed by 7 bases and J by 4 bases, leaving 14 bases between them. Germline V CDR1 and CDR2: MNHEY, SVGAGI. The TCR originated in a man aged 35 to 55 with acute or convalescent COVID-19. The V call is TRBV6-5, the J call TRBJ2-7, with a weak D call TRBD2 (6 bases). Sequenced sample: peripheral blood. As DNA, the CDR3 is TGTGCCAGCAATAATAGCGGAAAATACGAGCAGTACTTC. It translates to CASNNSGKYEQYF.